A single T cell receptor (beta chain) is shown here with its context. Its specificity is unknown. TCRdb independently ran MiXCR on the 5' RACE reads; one entry per CDR3 protein. This table holds tens of thousands of distinct CDR3 sequences, 7.5% to 9% found once. This record comes from a study of early T cells in non-severe SARS-CoV-2 infection. Study-wide results and limits: CD4 and private specificities were missed by VDJdb matching, which favored anti-spike CD8 responses.

V lost 4 bases to trimming and J lost 3 bases, with 21 bases between them. The CDR3 totals 17 residues. Germline V gene sequence: CDR1 GTSNPN, CDR2 SVGIG (reference sequence). Sequenced material: whole blood, taken at baseline. The clonotype originates from an adult who was a healthcare worker with PCR-confirmed SARS-CoV-2 infection or an uninfected control (not recorded which). The chain is built from TRBV30 and TRBJ2-2; a possible D gene is TRBD2 (5 bases). The CDR3 is CAWTRGWRGRDTGELFF. The CDR3 DNA is TGTGCCTGGACACGAGGGTGGCGCGGTAGGGACACCGGGGAGCTGTTTTTT.